This section outlines one T cell receptor (beta chain) sequence together with its context. The antigen is undetermined. TCRdb's table, derived via immunoSEQ multiplex PCR, lists solely in-frame clones and lacks some. There are some 310,000 clones in the sample; roughly 88% occur only once, and around 0.96% lies in the top ten. This specimen comes from a study of cytomegalovirus exposure and HLA in healthy donors. The ends were cut back, 4 bases at V and 5 bases at J, with 8 bases in the middle. Germline V gene sequence: CDR1 MRHNA, CDR2 SNTAGT. The CDR3 consists of 13 residues. Study-wide results and caveats: According to a later analysis, TCR clusters from the first cohort tended to co-occur in the approximately 130 validation repertoires. It was confirmed in vitro that three of the CMV-associated chains were specific for CMV antigens.

Sequencing input: PBMCs. The TCR sequence derives from a man between 25 and 39 years old in good health and CMV-seronegative. J is TRBJ2-2 and V is TRBV6-4; D not certain. The CDR3 coding sequence is TGTGCCAGCAGTGGGGCAGATACCGGGGAGCTGTTTTTT. As protein: CASSGADTGELFF.